The source of this TCR beta chain is a study of molecular identifiers for immune sequencing clone quantification. The germline CDR1 and CDR2 sequences are SGHVS and FNYEAQ. The J segment lost 1 base and the V segment lost 3 bases, leaving 3 bases of the junction unmatched. The CDR3 consists of 18 residues. This clonotype was seen at least ten times. Its antigen remains unidentified. From the PCR reads, TCRdb called clonotypes with MiXCR, one entry per CDR3 protein. The sample lists approximately 680,000 distinct CDR3 sequences; 25% were seen once. Study-wide results and limits: More than 97% of effector molecules, versus under 1% of naive-cell molecules, belonged to clones above 20 RNA copies.

Sequenced input: naive CD8+ T cells from blood, with Jurkat cell RNA spiked in. Subset: FACS-sorted CD8+CD4-CCR7+CD45RA+ naive T cells. The source is a human donor in good health. Some libraries in this study had Jurkat cell RNA spiked in. The chain recombines TRBV7-6 with TRBJ2-2; 15 bases map to TRBD2. CDR3 residues: CASSLGLAGGKNTGELFF. The CDR3 DNA reads TGTGCCAGCAGCTTGGGACTAGCGGGAGGAAAGAACACCGGGGAGCTGTTTTTT. Full variable domain (missing parts from reference TRBV7-6 and TRBJ2-2): GAGVSQSPRYKVTKRGQDVALRCDPISGHVSLYWYRQALGQGPEFLTYFNYEAQQDKSGLPNDRFSAERPEGSISTLTIQRTEQRDSAMYRCASSLGLAGGKNTGELFFGEGSRLTVL.